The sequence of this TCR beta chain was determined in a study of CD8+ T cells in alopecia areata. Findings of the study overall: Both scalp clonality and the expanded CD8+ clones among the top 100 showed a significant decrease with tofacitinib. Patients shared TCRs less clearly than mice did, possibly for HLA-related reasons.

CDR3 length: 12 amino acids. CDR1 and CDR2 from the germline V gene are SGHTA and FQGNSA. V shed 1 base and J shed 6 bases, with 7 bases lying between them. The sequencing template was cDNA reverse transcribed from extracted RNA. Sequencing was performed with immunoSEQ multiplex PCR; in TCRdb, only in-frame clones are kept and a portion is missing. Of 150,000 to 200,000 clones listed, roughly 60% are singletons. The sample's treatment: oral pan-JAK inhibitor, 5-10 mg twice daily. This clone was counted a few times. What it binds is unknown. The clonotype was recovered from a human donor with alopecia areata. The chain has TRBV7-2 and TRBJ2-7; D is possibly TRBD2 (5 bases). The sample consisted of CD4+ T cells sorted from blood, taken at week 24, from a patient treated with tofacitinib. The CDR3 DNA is TGTGCCAGCAGCTTAGGAGGGCTCGAGCAGTACTTC. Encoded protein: CASSLGGLEQYF.